This T cell receptor beta chain derives from a study of blood T cell repertoires in COVID-19. The CDR3 is 14 amino acids. Germline V gene sequence: CDR1 MNHEY, CDR2 SMNVEV (reference sequence). V lost 2 bases, J lost 3 bases, and 9 bases lay in between. Method: immunoSEQ multiplex PCR; TCRdb's copy keeps in-frame clones and lacks some. The data hold 240,000 or so clones, with around 86% observed a single time. The receptor's source is an older woman with active or convalescent COVID-19. Material for sequencing was peripheral blood. The chain recombines TRBV27 with TRBJ2-3, with a tentative D call TRBD1 (6 bases). The CDR3 region has the DNA TGTGCCAGCAGTTTACTACAGGGTACAGATACGCAGTATTTT. This gives the protein CASSLLQGTDTQYF.